This TCR beta chain came from a study of shared clonotypes between healthy human individuals. This clone has just a few counts. The assay was immunoSEQ multiplex PCR, and TCRdb's table has in-frame clones only and misses some. The sample includes roughly 1 million clones, approximately 80% of them seen just once. Sample: memory CD4+ T cells from PBMCs. Subset here: CD45RA-negative fraction. The source of this sequence is a man younger than 30 in good health. Some clones in this sample may be carry-over from other donors' samples.

The CDR3 coding sequence is TGTGCCAGTAGTATCTCCAGGTGGTATGATACGCAGTATTTT. This translates into CASSISRWYDTQYF. V usage is TRBV19 and J usage is TRBJ2-3; D not certain. V was shortened by 3 bases and J by 6 bases, with 13 bases between the two germline ends. This CDR3 contains 14 residues. From germline, CDR1 is LNHDA and CDR2 SQIVND (reference sequence).